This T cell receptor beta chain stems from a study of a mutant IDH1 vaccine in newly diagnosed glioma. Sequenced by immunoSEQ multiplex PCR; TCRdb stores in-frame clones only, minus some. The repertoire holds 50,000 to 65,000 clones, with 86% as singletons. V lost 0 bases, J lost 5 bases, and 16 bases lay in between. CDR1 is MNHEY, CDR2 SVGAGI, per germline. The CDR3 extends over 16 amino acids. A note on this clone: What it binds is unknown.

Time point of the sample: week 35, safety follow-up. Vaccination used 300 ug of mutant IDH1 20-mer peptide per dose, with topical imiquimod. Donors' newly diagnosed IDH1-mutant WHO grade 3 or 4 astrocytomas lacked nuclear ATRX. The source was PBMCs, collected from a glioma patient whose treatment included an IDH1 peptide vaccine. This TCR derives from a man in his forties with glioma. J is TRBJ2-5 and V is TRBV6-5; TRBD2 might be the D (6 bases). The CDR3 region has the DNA TGTGCCAGCAGTTACTCCGGGCGGGGAATAGGGGAGACCCAGTACTTC. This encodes CASSYSGRGIGETQYF.